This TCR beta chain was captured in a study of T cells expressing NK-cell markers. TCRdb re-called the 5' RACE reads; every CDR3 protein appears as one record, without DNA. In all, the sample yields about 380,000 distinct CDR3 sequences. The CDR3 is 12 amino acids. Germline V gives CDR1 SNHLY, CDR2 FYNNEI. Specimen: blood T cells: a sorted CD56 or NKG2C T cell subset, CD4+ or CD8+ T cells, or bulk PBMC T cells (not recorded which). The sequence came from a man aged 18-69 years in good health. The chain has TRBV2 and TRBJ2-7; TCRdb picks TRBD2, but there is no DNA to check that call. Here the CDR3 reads CASRAGYYEQYF.